The present T cell receptor (beta chain) was sequenced within a study of lymphopenia after photon versus proton radiotherapy (dated by TCRdb to the late 2010s). Broadly, across the study: In patients with gastrointestinal tumors who developed high-grade lymphopenia, the study compared the immunological effects of photon radiation therapy with those of proton radiation therapy. The cohort comprised roughly 20 patients with gastrointestinal tumors who received either photon or proton therapy and then developed lymphopenia. The goal of the study was to characterize the differences between the two radiation modalities in how they affect the immune system. Results and caveats for the whole study, not just this receptor: The survival association was assessed only in patients who died, and better survival with proton therapy was presented by the authors as a possibility rather than a demonstrated result. Relative stability during treatment was observed in proton-treated patients, whereas loss of naive T cells and TCR diversity and gain of effector/memory populations were observed in photon-treated patients. After the lymphocyte count nadir, repertoires from photon-treated patients showed oligoclonal expansion, particularly of CD8+ Temra cells, and this expansion drove the decline in diversity. Across the cohort, among patients who died, a greater drop in TCR diversity after the nadir was inversely correlated with overall survival time.

Libraries were made using the immunoSEQ multiplex PCR assay. Deep sequencing of rearranged TCR beta loci, alongside multiparametric flow cytometry, was used to profile T cell repertoires. Held by TCRdb, this immuneACCESS table contains in-frame sequences only and omits some clones. Under half of the omission traces to an unresolved V gene where checked; the cause of the rest is unknown. In all, the sample holds about 61,000 clones, and approximately 86% of those were seen once. The ten largest clones add up to approximately 2% of the sample. Spanning cysteine to phenylalanine, the CDR3 consists of 11 amino acids. The DNA shown is the 33-base CDR3, in frame from base 1. V is shortened by 8 bases, J by 5 bases, and the region joining them spans 9 bases. CDR1 and CDR2 are drawn from the germline V gene: WSHSY, SAAADI. With respect to this clone: Which antigen it targets is not known. There are no base qualities to consult, and no much larger clone falls within one base.

The chain is encoded by TRBV10-2 joined to TRBJ1-1; no D gene call is confident. Sample: peripheral blood, taken from a patient treated with photon-based radiotherapy. This TCR was recovered from a man aged 40-55 years with gastric cancer. The DNA reads TGCGCCAGCTCGACGGGGACTGAAGCTTTCTTT. The translation is CASSTGTEAFF.